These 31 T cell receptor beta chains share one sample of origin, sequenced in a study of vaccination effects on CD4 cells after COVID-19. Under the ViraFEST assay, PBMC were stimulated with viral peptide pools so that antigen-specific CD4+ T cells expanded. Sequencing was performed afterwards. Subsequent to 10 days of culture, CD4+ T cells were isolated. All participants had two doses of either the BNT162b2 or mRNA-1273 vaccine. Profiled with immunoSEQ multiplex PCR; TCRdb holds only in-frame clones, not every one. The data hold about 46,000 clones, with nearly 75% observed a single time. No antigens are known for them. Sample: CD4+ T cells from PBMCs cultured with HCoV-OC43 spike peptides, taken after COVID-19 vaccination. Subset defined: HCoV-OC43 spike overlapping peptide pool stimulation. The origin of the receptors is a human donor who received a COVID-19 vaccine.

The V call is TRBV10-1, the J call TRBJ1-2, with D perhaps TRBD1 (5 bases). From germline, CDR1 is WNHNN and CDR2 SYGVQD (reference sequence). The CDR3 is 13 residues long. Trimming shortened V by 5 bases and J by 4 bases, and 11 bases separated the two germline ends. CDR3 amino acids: CASSSGGTYGYTF. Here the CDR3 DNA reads TGCGCCAGCAGTAGCGGGGGAACCTATGGCTACACCTTC.

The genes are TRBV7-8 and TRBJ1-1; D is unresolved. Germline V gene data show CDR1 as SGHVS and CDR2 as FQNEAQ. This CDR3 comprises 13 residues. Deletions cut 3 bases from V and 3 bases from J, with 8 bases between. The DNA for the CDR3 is TGTGCCAGCAGCTTCAAGTCCGACACTGAAGCTTTCTTT. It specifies CASSFKSDTEAFF.

DNA for the CDR3: TGTGCCAGCAGTGAATCAGGGGACTATGGCTACACCTTC. Translation: CASSESGDYGYTF. The chain is built from TRBV2 and TRBJ1-2, with D perhaps matching TRBD1 (6 bases). The CDR3 contains 13 residues. Per the germline V gene, CDR1 is SNHLY and CDR2 is FYNNEI. The ends were cut back, 2 bases at V and 3 bases at J, with 7 bases in the middle.

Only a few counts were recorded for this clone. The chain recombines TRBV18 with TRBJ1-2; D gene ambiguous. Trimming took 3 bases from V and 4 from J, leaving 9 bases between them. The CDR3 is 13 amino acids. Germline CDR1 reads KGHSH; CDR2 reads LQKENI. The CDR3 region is CASSPDGRYGYTF. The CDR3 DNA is TGTGCCAGCTCACCCGACGGACGCTATGGCTACACCTTC.

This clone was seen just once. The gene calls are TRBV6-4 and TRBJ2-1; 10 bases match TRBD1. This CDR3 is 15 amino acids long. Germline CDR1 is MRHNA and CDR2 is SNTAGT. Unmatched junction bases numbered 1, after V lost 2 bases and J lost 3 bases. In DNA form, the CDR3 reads TGTGCCAGCAGTGACGGACAGGGGGACTACAATGAGCAGTTCTTC. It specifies CASSDGQGDYNEQFF.

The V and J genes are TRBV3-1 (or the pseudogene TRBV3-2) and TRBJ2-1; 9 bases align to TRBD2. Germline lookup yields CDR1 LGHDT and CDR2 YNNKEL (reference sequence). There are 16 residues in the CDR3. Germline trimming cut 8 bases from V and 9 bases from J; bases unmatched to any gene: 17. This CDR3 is CASSEGVAGDWGEQFF. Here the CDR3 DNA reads TGTGCCAGCTCTGAAGGGGTAGCGGGAGATTGGGGTGAGCAGTTCTTC.

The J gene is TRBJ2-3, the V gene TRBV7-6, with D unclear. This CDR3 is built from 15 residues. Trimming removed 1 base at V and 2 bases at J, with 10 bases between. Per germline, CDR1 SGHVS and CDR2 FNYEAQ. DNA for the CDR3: TGTGCCAGCAGCTTAGGTTCATGGACCACAGATACGCAGTATTTT. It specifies CASSLGSWTTDTQYF.

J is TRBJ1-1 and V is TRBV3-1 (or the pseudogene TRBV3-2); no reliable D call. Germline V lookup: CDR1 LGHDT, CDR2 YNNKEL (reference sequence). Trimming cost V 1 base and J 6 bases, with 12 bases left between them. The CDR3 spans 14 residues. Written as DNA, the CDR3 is TGTGCCAGCAGCCAAGGAGCAGGAAGCCCTGAAGCTTTCTTT. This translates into CASSQGAGSPEAFF.

CDR3 DNA: TGTGCCAGCACCCAACAGGGGTCCCCCTCCTACGAGCAGTACTTC. Encoded protein: CASTQQGSPSYEQYF. The chain uses TRBV6-5 and TRBJ2-7, with 7 positions matching TRBD1. The J segment lost 0 bases and the V segment lost 7 bases, leaving 9 bases of the junction unmatched. Germline V gives CDR1 MNHEY, CDR2 SVGAGI. This CDR3 spans 15 amino acids.

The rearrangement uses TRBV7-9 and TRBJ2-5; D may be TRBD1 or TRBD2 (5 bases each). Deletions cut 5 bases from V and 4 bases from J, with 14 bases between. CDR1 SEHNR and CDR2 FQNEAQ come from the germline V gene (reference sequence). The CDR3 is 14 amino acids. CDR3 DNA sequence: TGTGCCAGCAGCCTCGGGACCCAGGGAGAGACCCAGTACTTC. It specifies CASSLGTQGETQYF. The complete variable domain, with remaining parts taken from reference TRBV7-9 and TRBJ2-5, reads DTGVSQNPRHKITKRGQNVTFRCDPISEHNRLYWYRQTLGQGPEFLTYFQNEAQLEKSRLLSDRFSAERPKGSFSTLEIQRTEQGDSAMYLCASSLGTQGETQYFGPGTRLLVL.

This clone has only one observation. The CDR3 sequence: CATSGPTGANVLTF. As DNA, the CDR3 is TGTGCCACGAGCGGACCGACTGGGGCCAACGTCCTGACTTTC. The chain is built from TRBV19 and TRBJ2-6; possibly TRBD2 for D (5 bases). With 10 bases removed from V and 2 bases from J, the gap between germline ends came to 12 bases. Germline CDR1 is LNHDA and CDR2 is SQIVND (reference sequence). The CDR3 extends over 14 amino acids.

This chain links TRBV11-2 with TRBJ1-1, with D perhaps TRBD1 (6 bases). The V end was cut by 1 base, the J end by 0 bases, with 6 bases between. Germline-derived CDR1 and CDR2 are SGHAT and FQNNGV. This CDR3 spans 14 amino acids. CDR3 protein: CASSLGTVNTEAFF. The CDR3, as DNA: TGTGCCAGCAGCTTAGGGACAGTGAACACTGAAGCTTTCTTT.

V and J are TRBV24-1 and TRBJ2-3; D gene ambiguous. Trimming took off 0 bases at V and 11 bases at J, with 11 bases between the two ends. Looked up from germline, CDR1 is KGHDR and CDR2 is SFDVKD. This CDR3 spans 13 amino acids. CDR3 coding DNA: TGTGCCACCAGTGATTTGATATGGAAGGGGCAGTATTTT. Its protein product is CATSDLIWKGQYF.

CDR3 sequence: CASSLSSPSGEQYF. In DNA, the CDR3 is TGCGCCAGCAGCTTGTCCTCCCCTTCGGGCGAGCAGTACTTC. This chain links TRBV5-1 with TRBJ2-7; the D is unclear. V was cut by 1 base and J by 6 bases, with 14 bases left in between. Germline values: CDR1 SGHRS, CDR2 YFSETQ. The CDR3 has 14 amino acids.

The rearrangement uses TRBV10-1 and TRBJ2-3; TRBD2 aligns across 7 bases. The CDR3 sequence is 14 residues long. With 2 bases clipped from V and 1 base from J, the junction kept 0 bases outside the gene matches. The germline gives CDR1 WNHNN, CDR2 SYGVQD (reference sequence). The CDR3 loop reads CASSETSGTDTQYF. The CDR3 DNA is TGCGCCAGCAGTGAGACTAGCGGCACAGATACGCAGTATTTT.

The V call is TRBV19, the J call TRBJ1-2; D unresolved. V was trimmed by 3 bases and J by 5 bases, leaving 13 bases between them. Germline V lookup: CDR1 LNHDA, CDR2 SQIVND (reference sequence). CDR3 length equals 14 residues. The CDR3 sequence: CASSIPPGLYGYTF. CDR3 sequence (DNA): TGTGCCAGTAGTATCCCACCCGGATTGTATGGCTACACCTTC.

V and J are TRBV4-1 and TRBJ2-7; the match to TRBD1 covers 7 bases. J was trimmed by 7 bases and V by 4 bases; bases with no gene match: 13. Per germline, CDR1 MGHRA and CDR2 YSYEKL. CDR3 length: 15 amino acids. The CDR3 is CASSRMPGQPLEQYF. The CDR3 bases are TGCGCCAGCAGCCGGATGCCGGGACAGCCTTTAGAGCAGTACTTC.

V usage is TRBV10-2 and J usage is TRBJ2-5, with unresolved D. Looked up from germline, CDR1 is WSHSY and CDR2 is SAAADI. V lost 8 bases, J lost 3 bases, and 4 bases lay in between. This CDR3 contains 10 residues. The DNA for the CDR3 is TGCGCCAGCGGAGAAGAGACCCAGTACTTC. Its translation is CASGEETQYF.

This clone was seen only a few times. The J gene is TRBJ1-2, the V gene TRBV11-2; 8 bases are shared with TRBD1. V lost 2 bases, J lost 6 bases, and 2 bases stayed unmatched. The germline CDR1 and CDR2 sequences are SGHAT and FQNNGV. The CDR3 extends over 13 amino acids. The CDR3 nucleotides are TGTGCCAGCAGCTTACCGACAGGGGATGGCTACACCTTC. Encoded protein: CASSLPTGDGYTF.

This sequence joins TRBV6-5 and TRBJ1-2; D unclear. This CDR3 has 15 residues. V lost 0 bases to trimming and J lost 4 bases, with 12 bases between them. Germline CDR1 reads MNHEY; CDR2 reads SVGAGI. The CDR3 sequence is CASSYSSGVAYGYTF. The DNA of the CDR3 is TGTGCCAGCAGTTACTCGAGTGGGGTAGCCTATGGCTACACCTTC.

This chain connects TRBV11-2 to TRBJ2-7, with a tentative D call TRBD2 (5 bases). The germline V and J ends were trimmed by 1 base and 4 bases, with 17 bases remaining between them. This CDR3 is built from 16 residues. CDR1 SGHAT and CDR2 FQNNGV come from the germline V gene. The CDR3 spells CASSLGSPSRRYEQYF. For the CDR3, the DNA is TGTGCCAGCAGCTTAGGAAGCCCCAGTAGGAGGTACGAGCAGTACTTC.

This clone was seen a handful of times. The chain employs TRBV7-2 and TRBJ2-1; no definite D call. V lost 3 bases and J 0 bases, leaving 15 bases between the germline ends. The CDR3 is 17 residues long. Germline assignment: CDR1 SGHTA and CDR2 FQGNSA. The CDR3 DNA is TGTGCCAGCAGCTTTAGAGGCGGAACCAGCTCCTACAATGAGCAGTTCTTC. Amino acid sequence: CASSFRGGTSSYNEQFF.

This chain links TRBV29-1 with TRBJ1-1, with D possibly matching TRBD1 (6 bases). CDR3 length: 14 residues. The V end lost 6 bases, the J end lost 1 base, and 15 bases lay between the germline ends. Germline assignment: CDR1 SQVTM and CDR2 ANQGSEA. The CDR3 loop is CSVHGQRWNTEAFF. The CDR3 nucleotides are TGCAGCGTCCATGGACAGCGGTGGAACACTGAAGCTTTCTTT.

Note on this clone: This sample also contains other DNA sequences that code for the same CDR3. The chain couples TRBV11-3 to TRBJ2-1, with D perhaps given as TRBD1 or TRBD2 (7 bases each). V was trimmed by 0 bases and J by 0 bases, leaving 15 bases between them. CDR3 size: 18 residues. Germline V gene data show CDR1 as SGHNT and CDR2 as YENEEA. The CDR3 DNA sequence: TGTGCCAGCAGCTTAGATCAGGGGGGGTCAAGCTCCTACAATGAGCAGTTCTTC. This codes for CASSLDQGGSSSYNEQFF.

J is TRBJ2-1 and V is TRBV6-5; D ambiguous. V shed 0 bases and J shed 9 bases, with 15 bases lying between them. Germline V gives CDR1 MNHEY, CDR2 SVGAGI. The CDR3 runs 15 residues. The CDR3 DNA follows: TGTGCCAGCAGTTACTCGACGATGTATTTGGGTGAGCAGTTCTTC. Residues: CASSYSTMYLGEQFF.

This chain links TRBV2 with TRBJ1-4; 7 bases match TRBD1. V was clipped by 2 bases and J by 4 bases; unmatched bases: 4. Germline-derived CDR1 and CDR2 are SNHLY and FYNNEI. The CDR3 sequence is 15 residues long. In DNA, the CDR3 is TGTGCCAGCAGTGAAAGGGGGACAGTTAATGAAAAACTGTTTTTT. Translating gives CASSERGTVNEKLFF.

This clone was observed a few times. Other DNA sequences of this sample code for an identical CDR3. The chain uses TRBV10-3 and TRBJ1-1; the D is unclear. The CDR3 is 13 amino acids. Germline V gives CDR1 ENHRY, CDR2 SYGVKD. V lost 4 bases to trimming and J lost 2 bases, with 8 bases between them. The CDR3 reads CAISVTGNTEAFF. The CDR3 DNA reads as TGTGCCATCAGTGTAACGGGAAACACTGAAGCTTTCTTT.

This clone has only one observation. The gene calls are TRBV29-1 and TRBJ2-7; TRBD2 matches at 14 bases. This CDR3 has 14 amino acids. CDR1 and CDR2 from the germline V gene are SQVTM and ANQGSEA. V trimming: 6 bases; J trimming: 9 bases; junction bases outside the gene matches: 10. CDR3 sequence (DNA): TGCAGCGTCGACACCGGGACTAGCGGGGGAAGGCAGTACTTC. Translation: CSVDTGTSGGRQYF.

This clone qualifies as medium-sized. The CDR3 region has the DNA TGTGCCAGCAGTTTATGGGGGGATAGCAATCAGCCCCAGCATTTT. It encodes CASSLWGDSNQPQHF. V gene TRBV27 combines with J gene TRBJ1-5, with D tentatively TRBD1 (5 bases). Germline V gives CDR1 MNHEY, CDR2 SMNVEV (reference sequence). The CDR3 is made up of 15 amino acids. Trimming stripped 1 base from V and 0 bases from J, with 7 bases between.

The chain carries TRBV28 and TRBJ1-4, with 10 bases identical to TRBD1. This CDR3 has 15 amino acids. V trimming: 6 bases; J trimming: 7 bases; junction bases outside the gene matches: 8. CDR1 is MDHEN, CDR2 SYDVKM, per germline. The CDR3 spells CASSPPGQGGEKLFF. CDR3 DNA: TGTGCCAGCAGCCCACCCGGACAGGGGGGTGAAAAACTGTTTTTT. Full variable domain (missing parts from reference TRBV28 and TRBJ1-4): DVKVTQSSRYLVKRTGEKVFLECVQDMDHENMFWYRQDPGLGLRLIYFSYDVKMKEKGDIPEGYSVSREKKERFSLILESASTNQTSMYLCASSPPGQGGEKLFFGSGTQLSVL.

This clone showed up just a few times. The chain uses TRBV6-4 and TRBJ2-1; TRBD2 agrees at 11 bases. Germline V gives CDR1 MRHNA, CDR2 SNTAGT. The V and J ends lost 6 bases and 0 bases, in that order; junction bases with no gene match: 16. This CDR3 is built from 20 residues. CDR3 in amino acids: CASRPLTSGIRDGSYNEQFF. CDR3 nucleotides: TGTGCCAGCAGGCCTTTGACTAGCGGGATCCGAGATGGCTCCTACAATGAGCAGTTCTTC.